Sequencing of this T cell receptor (beta chain) was carried out in a study of T-cell memory formation after mild COVID-19. Study background: Largely, the TCR clusters proved donor specific.

This clonotype was detected ten times or more. Its antigen is not known. Constant-segment primers and 5'RACE yielded cDNA libraries for TCR alpha and TCR beta, each carrying sample barcodes and UMIs. TCRdb processed the 5' RACE reads anew with MiXCR; each CDR3 protein has one entry. The sample comprises under 700,000 distinct CDR3 sequences, around 21% of which are singletons, and roughly an eighth rests with the top ten. The germline CDR1 and CDR2 sequences are SGHRS and YFSETQ. The CDR3 loop spans 14 amino acids. V was shortened by 2 bases and J by 3 bases, with 10 bases between the two germline ends. Study-wide results and limits: Chiefly within CM and EM were the contracting CD4+ clones; CD8+ ones were within EMRA.

The chain recombines TRBV5-1 with TRBJ2-3; no reliable D call. Sequenced input: PBMCs or a T cell subset sorted from them (not recorded which). The clonotype was recovered from an adult woman who had mild COVID-19 (a few samples of this study predate the infection). Cell type and time point are not known. The CDR3 reads CASSFYIGTDTQYF. In nucleotides, the CDR3 is TGCGCCAGCAGCTTCTACATCGGTACAGATACGCAGTATTTT.